These T cell receptor beta chains were read from a single sample in a study of cytomegalovirus exposure and HLA in healthy donors. The repertoire was sequenced with immunoSEQ multiplex PCR; TCRdb's copy has only in-frame clones and lacks some. The sample holds about 150,000 clones, 70% to 90% seen once. Input material: PBMCs. Every receptor here comes from a woman in her late teens or twenties in good health and CMV-seropositive. The CDR3 runs from the conserved cysteine through the conserved F or W. A D gene is named only where the DNA matches it firmly. Some rows mark clone size as missing; the rest say once, few, many or name a class of expanded clone.

v_gene,d_gene,abundance,j_gene,CDR3aa,CDR3nt
TRBV2,-,-,TRBJ1-5,CASIRTDSNQPQHF,TGTGCCAGCATCCGGACAGATAGCAATCAGCCCCAGCATTTT
TRBV10-3,TRBD2,-,TRBJ2-7,CAITTGGDYYEQYF,TGTGCCATTACGACTGGGGGGGACTACTACGAGCAGTACTTC
TRBV30,-,-,TRBJ1-1,CAWSVQGWTEAFF,TGTGCCTGGAGTGTACAGGGCTGGACTGAAGCTTTCTTT
TRBV27,TRBD1,-,TRBJ1-2,CASSLKGTENNYGYTF,TGTGCCAGCAGTTTAAAAGGGACAGAGAATAACTATGGCTACACCTTC
TRBV9,-,-,TRBJ2-4,CASSVPRTHIQYF,TGTGCCAGCAGCGTTCCCCGGACTCACATTCAGTACTTC
TRBV15,-,-,TRBJ1-2,CATSRAPPTSLNYGYTF,TGTGCCACCAGCAGAGCTCCTCCGACAAGTCTAAACTATGGCTACACCTTC
TRBV2,-,-,TRBJ2-5,CASQQGETQYF,TGTGCCAGCCAACAGGGAGAGACCCAGTACTTC
TRBV25-1,-,-,TRBJ2-2,CASTATVPNTGELFF,TGTGCCAGCACTGCGACAGTCCCGAACACCGGGGAGCTGTTTTTT
TRBV9,-,-,TRBJ1-4,CASSVGGLGEKLFF,TGTGCCAGCAGCGTAGGGGGCCTTGGTGAAAAACTGTTTTTT
TRBV6-6,-,-,TRBJ2-3,CASSKTVTDTQYF,TGTGCCAGCAGTAAGACTGTAACAGATACGCAGTATTTT
TRBV5-8,TRBD2,-,TRBJ2-2,CASSKTSGTNTGELFF,TGTGCCAGCAGCAAAACTAGCGGGACAAACACCGGGGAGCTGTTTTTT
TRBV4-1,-,-,TRBJ2-6,CASSQESRGSGANVLTF,TGCGCCAGCAGCCAAGAATCCAGGGGCTCTGGGGCCAACGTCCTGACTTTC
TRBV11-3,-,-,TRBJ2-7,CASSSPDMGPAYEQYF,TGTGCCAGCAGTTCCCCCGACATGGGGCCGGCCTACGAGCAGTACTTC
TRBV10-1,-,-,TRBJ2-2,CASSERGNTGELFF,TGCGCCAGCAGTGAGCGGGGGAACACCGGGGAGCTGTTTTTT
TRBV7-2,TRBD2,once,TRBJ2-1,CASSPSGIPYNEQFF,TGTGCCAGCAGCCCGAGCGGGATCCCCTACAATGAGCAGTTCTTC
TRBV6-5,TRBD1,-,TRBJ1-5,CASNDRAGQPQHF,TGTGCCAGCAATGACAGGGCGGGTCAGCCCCAGCATTTT
TRBV6-1,TRBD2,-,TRBJ2-5,CASSEAVLAGGGETQYF,TGTGCCAGCAGTGAAGCGGTTTTAGCGGGAGGGGGGGAGACCCAGTACTTC
TRBV5-6,-,-,TRBJ1-2,CASGQGSYGYTF,TGTGCCAGCGGGCAGGGGTCCTATGGCTACACCTTC